A single sample gave rise to the 15 T cell receptor beta chains below, sequenced in a study of T cell repertoires in cytomegalovirus infection. No antigen has been assigned to these receptors. TCRdb processed the reads anew with MiXCR; each CDR3 protein has one entry. Of 84,000 or so distinct CDR3 sequences in the sample, 45% to 55% are singletons; the top ten hold more than 80%. Sequencing used CD8+ T cells from cultured PBMCs, obtained from culture after CMV antigen stimulation. These receptors were taken from a human donor in good health (CMV status not recorded). Some clones in this sample may be carry-over from other donors' samples.

V gene TRBV7-6 combines with J gene TRBJ2-3; D is ambiguous. Germline CDR1 is SGHVS and CDR2 is FNYEAQ. The CDR3 runs 14 residues. The V end was cut by 3 bases, the J end by 0 bases, with 7 bases between. CDR3 protein: CASSLLGSTDTQYF. CDR3 bases: TGTGCCAGCAGCTTGTTGGGTAGCACAGATACGCAGTATTTT.

V is TRBV20-1 and J is TRBJ1-5, with a weak D call TRBD1 (5 bases). This CDR3 region has 16 residues. The V gene's germline CDR1 is DFQATT and CDR2 SNEGSKA (reference sequence). V gave up 1 base and J gave up 4 bases, with 17 bases separating them. The CDR3 loop reads CSARGGSPTRNQPQHF. The CDR3 DNA reads as TGCAGTGCTAGAGGGGGCTCCCCCACAAGGAATCAGCCCCAGCATTTT.

In its sample, this clonotype was seen a few times. The chain joins TRBV6-1 to TRBJ2-3; tentative D call: TRBD2 (6 bases). The CDR3 is 21 residues long. CDR1 and CDR2 (germline): MNHNS, SASEGT. V gave up 1 base and J gave up 1 base, with 27 bases separating them. The CDR3 nucleotides are TGTGCCAGCAGTGAAGTGGCGCCTGGATTTCTCGGGGGTCTAGGCACAGATACGCAGTATTTT. This sequence encodes CASSEVAPGFLGGLGTDTQYF.

The chain carries TRBV14 and TRBJ2-1; D ambiguous. Trimming left V 4 bases short and J 2 bases short, with 15 bases between. The CDR3 covers 16 residues. Germline lookup yields CDR1 SGHDN and CDR2 FVKESK. The DNA of the CDR3 is TGTGCCAGCAGCCCTTCCGATTGGGTAACCTACAATGAGCAGTTCTTC. This encodes CASSPSDWVTYNEQFF.

Regarding this clonotype: Mismatch with germline at one junction end may stem from a read error. The chain couples TRBV28 to TRBJ1-4; a weak D match, TRBD1 (6 bases). Germline V CDR1 and CDR2: MDHEN, SYDVKM. This CDR3 has 12 amino acids. This chain's CDR3 is CTSRGGPEKLFF. CDR3 nucleotide sequence: TGTACCAGCAGAGGGGGGCCTGAAAAACTGTTTTTT.

The chain is built from TRBV2 and TRBJ2-1, with TRBD2 identical over 7 bases. Germline CDR1 and CDR2: SNHLY and FYNNEI. CDR3 length: 13 amino acids. The V gene end was trimmed by 7 bases and the J gene end by 4 bases; junction bases not matched to a gene: 4. The CDR3 region is CASNTGRYNEQFF. Written as DNA, the CDR3 is TGTGCCAGCAACACCGGGAGGTACAATGAGCAGTTCTTC.

V gene TRBV12-3 or TRBV12-4 combines with J gene TRBJ1-5; D not resolved. The CDR3 runs to 15 residues. Trimming removed 7 bases from V and 1 base from J, with 14 bases in between. CDR3 protein: CASTSEGWSNQPQHF. The CDR3 DNA reads as TGTGCCAGCACCTCAGAAGGTTGGAGCAATCAGCCCCAGCATTTT.

V gene TRBV5-6 combines with J gene TRBJ2-3; TRBD1 or TRBD2 may be the D gene (5 bases each). This CDR3 has 13 amino acids. The germline V and J ends were trimmed by 7 bases and 8 bases, with 17 bases remaining between them. Germline V gene sequence: CDR1 SGHDT, CDR2 YYEEEE. CDR3 coding DNA: TGTGCCAGCTGGGACGGCGAGCAGACTACGCAGTATTTT. Amino acids: CASWDGEQTTQYF.

J is TRBJ2-7 and V is TRBV24-1; no clear D. Germline V gene sequence: CDR1 KGHDR, CDR2 SFDVKD. This CDR3 region has 14 residues. Trimming pared 0 bases from V and 5 bases from J, leaving 10 bases between. CDR3 DNA: TGTGCCACCAGTGATTTGCGAAACCCCAACGAGCAGTACTTC. Amino acids: CATSDLRNPNEQYF.

The V and J genes are TRBV5-1 and TRBJ2-7; D is perhaps TRBD1 (5 bases). Germline CDR1 reads SGHRS; CDR2 reads YFSETQ. This CDR3 has 14 amino acids. V lost 0 bases and J lost 3, with 10 bases in between. Written as DNA, the CDR3 is TGCGCCAGCAGCTTGGTTCAGGGCCACTACGAGCAGTACTTC. It encodes CASSLVQGHYEQYF.

This clonotype was seen a handful of times. The chain links TRBV7-3 to TRBJ2-1, with unresolved D. Germline loops: CDR1 SGHTA, CDR2 FQGTGA. The length of the CDR3 is 12 residues. V lost 5 bases to trimming and J lost 7 bases, with 9 bases between them. The CDR3 DNA is TGTGCCAGCAGCCTCACTGGGAATGAGCAGTTCTTC. Translation: CASSLTGNEQFF.

The chain is built from TRBV24-1 and TRBJ1-5; no clear D gene. The CDR3 consists of 12 residues. Germline V gene sequence: CDR1 KGHDR, CDR2 SFDVKD. The ends were cut back, 2 bases at V and 9 bases at J, with 7 bases in the middle. The CDR3 protein is CATSDSTPPQHF. The CDR3 DNA sequence: TGTGCCACCAGTGATTCTACGCCGCCCCAGCATTTT.

Note on this clonotype: A junction end diverges from the germline sequence, so it may reflect a read error. The chain combines TRBV27 with TRBJ2-6; TRBD1 agrees at 7 bases. The CDR3 consists of 16 residues. In germline, CDR1 is MNHEY, CDR2 SMNVEV (reference sequence). The CDR3 DNA reads as TGTGCCAGCACCGGGACAGCTTACTCTGGGGCCAACGTTCTGACTTTC. Protein sequence: CASTGTAYSGANVLTF.

At least ten counts were recorded for this clonotype. The rearrangement links TRBV7-8 to TRBJ2-5; D is perhaps TRBD1 or TRBD2 (7 bases each). Germline V gene lookup returns CDR1 SGHVS and CDR2 FQNEAQ. The CDR3 runs 15 residues. The V end was cut by 5 bases, the J end by 4 bases, with 17 bases between. The CDR3 DNA reads as TGTGCCAGCAGCCCCAGGGAGGGGGCGTCAGAGACCCAGTACTTC. It codes for CASSPREGASETQYF. Combining the CDR3 with reference TRBV7-8 and TRBJ2-5 gives the whole variable domain GAGVSQSPRYKVAKRGQDVALRCDPISGHVSLFWYQQALGQGPEFLTYFQNEAQLDKSGLPSDRFFAERPEGSVSTLKIQRTQQEDSAVYLCASSPREGASETQYFGPGTRLLVL.

The chain has TRBV24-1 and TRBJ2-3; no clear D. This CDR3 has 12 amino acids. V lost 4 bases to trimming and J lost 5 bases, with 6 bases between them. The germline gives CDR1 KGHDR, CDR2 SFDVKD. CDR3: CATSDRRDTQYF. CDR3 nucleotide sequence: TGTGCCACCAGTGACAGGAGAGATACGCAGTATTTT.